A selection of T cell receptor beta chains follows, all from one sample in a study of Ad26.COV2.S vaccination and SARS-CoV-2 variants. Assay used: immunoSEQ multiplex PCR; TCRdb lists only in-frame clones, some missing. The data show some 480,000 clones, 70% to 90% seen once. The starting material was peripheral blood, obtained in a trial of Ad26.COV2.S vaccine versus placebo. The receptors come from a person between 18 and 65 years old who received the Ad26.COV2.S COVID-19 vaccine or a placebo. CDR3s include the opening cysteine and the closing phenylalanine or tryptophan. Each record gives: CDR3 length, V gene, J gene, CDR3 protein.

13,TRBV28,TRBJ2-7,CASSSGQGSEQYF
15,TRBV7-8,TRBJ1-4,CASSRTGGTNEKLFF
14,TRBV11-2,TRBJ2-1,CASSLEGGYNEQFF
14,TRBV30,TRBJ2-7,CAWRTLRLPYEQYF
15,TRBV28,TRBJ2-1,CATTASKGRVGEQFF
11,TRBV28,TRBJ1-5,CASLAFEAQHF
16,TRBV6-2/TRBV6-3,TRBJ2-4,CASSYAPTVAKNIQYF
14,TRBV7-4,TRBJ2-2,CASKIRVCGGELFF
14,TRBV19,TRBJ1-5,CASSITGVGQPQHF
13,TRBV30,TRBJ2-7,CAWSGYYSHEQYF
15,TRBV4-3,TRBJ2-1,CASSQEAAGNSEQFF
14,TRBV7-2,TRBJ1-2,CASSAGTGGFGYTF
15,TRBV5-6,TRBJ1-2,CASSPIGRNNYGYTF
14,TRBV4-1,TRBJ2-1,CASSQGDFPNEQFF
14,TRBV30,TRBJ2-5,CAWSVSSGPPVKYF
15,TRBV14,TRBJ2-5,CASSPLQGSGETQYF
21,TRBV21-1,TRBJ1-4,CASSKDRPGVVGRGTNEKLFF
17,TRBV4-3,TRBJ2-5,CASSQGTSGRAGETQYF
15,TRBV7-9,TRBJ1-1,CASSRTGQTGTEAFF
20,TRBV19,TRBJ1-1,CASSPIQRPPFVGERTEAFF
15,TRBV6-5,TRBJ1-5,CASRDRDGVNQPQHF
15,TRBV5-8,TRBJ2-5,CASSNGLAGKETQYF
15,TRBV19,TRBJ1-1,CASSIVSHRNTEAFF
15,TRBV28,TRBJ1-1,CASRFTGGAGTEAFF
15,TRBV27,TRBJ2-3,CASRLSGVGTDTQYF
16,TRBV3-1/TRBV3-2,TRBJ1-6,CASSPYPGDKASPLHF
15,TRBV19,TRBJ1-5,CASSIWVTSGQPQHF
13,TRBV29-1,TRBJ2-1,CSGRVPSYNEQFF
14,TRBV7-9,TRBJ2-1,CASSPGSSYNEQFF
17,TRBV29-1,TRBJ2-1,CSVATSMASGSYNEQFF
18,TRBV9,TRBJ2-2,CASNQRLAGGQNTGELFF
14,TRBV6-5,TRBJ2-3,CASSPGLGADTQYF
16,TRBV9,TRBJ1-3,CASSVNDGSSGNTIYF
15,TRBV7-2,TRBJ2-3,CASSPPGSRTDTQYF
15,TRBV6-2/TRBV6-3,TRBJ1-5,CASSYGSSWLQPQHF
12,TRBV29-1,TRBJ2-7,CSVELPGQKQYF
16,TRBV5-4,TRBJ2-3,CASSSWTSGSSDTQYF
14,TRBV28,TRBJ2-4,CASSQGGTENIQYF
16,TRBV3-1/TRBV3-2,TRBJ2-4,CASSSLGGVAKNIQYF
15,TRBV27,TRBJ1-2,CASTPRVGGGYGYTF
11,TRBV19,TRBJ2-3,CASAHADTQYF
17,TRBV18,TRBJ1-3,CASSQDRKPSSGNTIYF
15,TRBV5-6,TRBJ2-3,CASSLEVGGTDTQYF
14,TRBV6-2/TRBV6-3,TRBJ2-5,CASSRPAGGETQYF
13,TRBV9,TRBJ2-4,CANPERAKNIQYF
15,TRBV4-1,TRBJ2-3,CASSLLIGTTDTQYF
18,TRBV4-1,TRBJ1-5,CASSQDPGQGVRSQPQHF
13,TRBV7-9,TRBJ2-1,CASSLVGQGNQFF
17,TRBV29-1,TRBJ2-7,CSVVPFGGIAGPGEQYF
13,TRBV10-2,TRBJ2-7,CASSESVAYEQYF
15,TRBV28,TRBJ2-6,CASSPRSSGANVLTF
13,TRBV29-1,TRBJ2-5,CSGGTTFQETQYF
13,TRBV30,TRBJ1-4,CAWSTGANEKLFF
16,TRBV4-1,TRBJ1-6,CASSQEGSFGGSPLHF
15,TRBV6-5,TRBJ1-1,CASRQPTTGTLEAFF
16,TRBV5-1,TRBJ1-4,CASRPSGTVTNEKLFF
13,TRBV6-2/TRBV6-3,TRBJ2-7,CASSYLGRREQYF
16,TRBV25-1,TRBJ2-1,CASSSLRRDKYNEQFF
12,TRBV7-8,TRBJ1-1,CASSLTGRVAFF
16,TRBV28,TRBJ2-7,CASSPLGGGSSYEQYF